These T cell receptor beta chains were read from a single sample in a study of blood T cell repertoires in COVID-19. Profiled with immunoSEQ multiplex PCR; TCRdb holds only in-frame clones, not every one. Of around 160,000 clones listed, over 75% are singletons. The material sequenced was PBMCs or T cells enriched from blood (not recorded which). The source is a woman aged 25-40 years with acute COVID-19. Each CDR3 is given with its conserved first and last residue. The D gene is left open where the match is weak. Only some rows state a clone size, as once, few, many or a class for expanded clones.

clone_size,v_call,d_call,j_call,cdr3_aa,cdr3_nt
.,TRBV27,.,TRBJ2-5,CASSSTGVTQYF,TGTGCCAGCAGTTCCACCGGGGTGACCCAGTACTTC
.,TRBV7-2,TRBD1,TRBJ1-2,CASSSPDREYGYTF,TGTGCCAGCAGCTCCCCAGACAGGGAGTACGGCTACACCTTC
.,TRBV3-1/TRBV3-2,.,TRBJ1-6,CASSQVGTRGTYNSPLHF,TGTGCCAGCAGCCAAGTGGGGACCAGGGGAACCTATAATTCACCCCTCCACTTT
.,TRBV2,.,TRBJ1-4,CASSPLIGDGGKLFF,TGTGCCAGCAGCCCTCTCATCGGGGATGGTGGAAAACTGTTTTTT
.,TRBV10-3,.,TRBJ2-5,CAISDQTTGTRMAQYF,TGTGCCATCAGCGACCAGACGACAGGCACCAGGATGGCCCAGTACTTC
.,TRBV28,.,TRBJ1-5,CASSGTGRAFNQPQHF,TGTGCCAGCAGTGGTACAGGGAGGGCGTTCAATCAGCCCCAGCATTTT
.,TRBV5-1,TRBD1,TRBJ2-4,CASSFRDRGAKNIQYF,TGCGCCAGCAGCTTCCGGGACAGGGGAGCCAAAAACATTCAGTACTTC
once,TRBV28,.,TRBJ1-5,CASSDGTTQTQHF,TGTGCCAGCAGTGACGGGACTACTCAGACCCAGCATTTT
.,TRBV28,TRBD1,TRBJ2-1,CASSSGTGETNEQFF,TGTGCCAGCAGTTCTGGGACAGGGGAAACAAATGAGCAGTTCTTC
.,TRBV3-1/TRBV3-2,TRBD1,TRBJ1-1,CASSQLTGGNTEAFF,TGTGCCAGCAGCCAATTAACAGGGGGGAACACTGAAGCTTTCTTT
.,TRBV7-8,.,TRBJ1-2,CASSPRGYGYTF,TGTGCCAGCAGCCCCCGGGGCTATGGCTACACCTTC
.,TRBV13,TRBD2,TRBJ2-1,CASKAGGNEQFF,TGTGCCAGCAAGGCGGGAGGGAATGAGCAGTTCTTC
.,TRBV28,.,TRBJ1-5,CASSFPDRYQPQHF,TGTGCCAGCAGTTTCCCAGACAGATATCAGCCCCAGCATTTT
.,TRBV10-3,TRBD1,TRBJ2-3,CAISGTNRGDSTDTQYF,TGTGCCATCAGCGGCACGAACAGGGGGGATAGCACAGATACGCAGTATTTT
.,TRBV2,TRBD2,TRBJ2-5,CASSTGRTSGQETQYF,TGTGCCAGCAGTACAGGTCGGACTAGCGGGCAAGAGACCCAGTACTTC
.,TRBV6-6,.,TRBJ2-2,CAATGTVNTGELFF,TGTGCCGCGACCGGGACTGTTAACACCGGGGAGCTGTTTTTT
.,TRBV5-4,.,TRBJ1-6,CASSFTLGPDSPLHF,TGTGCCAGCAGCTTTACTCTGGGGCCCGATTCACCCCTCCACTTT
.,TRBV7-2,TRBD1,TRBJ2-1,CASSLALLTGRSYNEQFF,TGTGCCAGCAGCTTAGCCCTCCTGACAGGGCGCTCCTACAATGAGCAGTTCTTC